The 22 T cell receptor beta chains below were found in one sample sequenced in a study of T cell repertoires in cytomegalovirus infection (dated by TCRdb to the late 2010s). No cognate antigen is known for these TCRs. This sample was sequenced with an Illumina HiSeq 1500. The public reads were run again by TCRdb, first through fastp at Q25 and then through MiXCR, and only productive beta chains were kept. Every entry covers one CDR3 protein and lists the most common genes and DNA from its rows. Present in this sample are roughly 570,000 distinct CDR3 sequences, about 39% of which were seen just once. Together, the top ten hold 48% of the sample. The treatment or condition label here, explained by the study, means: in vitro stimulation with specific CMV peptide epitopes to enrich CMV-specific T cells. The input for sequencing was cultured PBMCs, taken from culture after CMV antigen stimulation. These receptors came from a human donor in good health (CMV status not recorded). Some clones in this sample may be carry-over from other donors' samples.

V is TRBV7-9 and J is TRBJ2-3; possibly TRBD1 for D (7 bases). CDR1 and CDR2 (germline): SEHNR, FQNEAQ (reference sequence). CDR3 length: 17 residues. With 7 bases removed from V and 2 bases from J, the gap between germline ends came to 22 bases. DNA for the CDR3: TGTGCCAGCACCCCAAGGGGGGCAGGGGGAATCACAGATACGCAGTATTTT. Amino acids: CASTPRGAGGITDTQYF.

This chain joins TRBV7-6 and TRBJ2-5; D uncertain. Looked up from germline, CDR1 is SGHVS and CDR2 is FNYEAQ. This CDR3 spans 13 amino acids. V lost 8 bases, J lost 7 bases, and 17 bases lay in between. The CDR3 sequence: CASAWTVCWTQYF. In nucleotides, the CDR3 is TGTGCCAGCGCCTGGACCGTCTGCTGGACCCAGTACTTC.

The CDR3 protein is CASSESGRVYGYTF. CDR3 sequence (DNA): TGTGCCAGCAGTGAATCGGGCAGGGTGTATGGCTACACCTTC. The chain couples TRBV25-1 to TRBJ1-2; perhaps TRBD1 as D (5 bases). The length of the CDR3 is 14 residues. V was cut by 1 base and J by 5 bases, with 11 bases left in between. The germline gives CDR1 MGHDK, CDR2 SYGVNS.

The rearrangement links TRBV7-8 to TRBJ2-7; perhaps TRBD2 as D (6 bases). Germline V gene data show CDR1 as SGHVS and CDR2 as FQNEAQ. V was cut by 1 base and J by 5 bases, with 9 bases left in between. CDR3 length equals 13 residues. Here the CDR3 reads CASSLELADEQYF. The CDR3 region has the DNA TGTGCCAGCAGCTTAGAGTTAGCGGACGAGCAGTACTTC.

The rearrangement uses TRBV19 and TRBJ2-3, with 11 bases fitting TRBD2. Trimming cost V 5 bases and J 4 bases; bases outside gene matches: 2. The CDR3 covers 14 residues. Germline lookup yields CDR1 LNHDA and CDR2 SQIVND (reference sequence). CDR3 sequence reads: CASSQGLAADTQYF. In DNA form, the CDR3 reads TGTGCCAGTAGTCAGGGACTAGCGGCAGATACGCAGTATTTT. The complete variable domain, with remaining parts taken from reference TRBV19 and TRBJ2-3, reads DGGITQSPKYLFRKEGQNVTLSCEQNLNHDAMYWYRQDPGQGLRLIYYSQIVNDFQKGDIAEGYSVSREKKESFPLTVTSAQKNPTAFYLCASSQGLAADTQYFGPGTRLTVL.

V usage is TRBV10-3 and J usage is TRBJ1-5, with D unclear. Germline assignment: CDR1 ENHRY and CDR2 SYGVKD. Trimming cost V 3 bases and J 5 bases, with 11 bases left between them. There are 14 residues in the CDR3. The CDR3 nucleotides read TGTGCCATCAGTGACCTCGTAACCCATCAGCCCCAGCATTTT. As protein: CAISDLVTHQPQHF.

There are a few counts of this clonotype. The J gene is TRBJ2-3, the V gene TRBV7-8; 9 bases align to TRBD2. CDR3 length: 17 residues. The germline CDR1 and CDR2 sequences are SGHVS and FQNEAQ. J was trimmed by 2 bases and V by 4 bases; bases with no gene match: 10. CDR3 residues: CASSSIRAGGYTDTQYF. DNA for the CDR3: TGTGCCAGCAGCTCGATAAGGGCGGGAGGGTACACAGATACGCAGTATTTT.

This rearrangement joins TRBV11-1 to TRBJ2-7; 11 bases agree with TRBD1. Per germline, CDR1 SGHAT and CDR2 FQDESV (reference sequence). The CDR3 runs 15 residues. With 5 bases clipped from V and 4 bases from J, the junction kept 7 bases outside the gene matches. The chain's CDR3 is CASSNRDRGMYEQYF. CDR3 bases: TGTGCCAGCAGCAACCGGGACAGGGGGATGTACGAGCAGTACTTC. Full variable domain (outside the CDR3, taken from reference TRBV11-1 and TRBJ2-7): EAEVAQSPRYKITEKSQAVAFWCDPISGHATLYWYRQILGQGPELLVQFQDESVVDDSQLPKDRFSAERLKGVDSTLKIQPAELGDSAMYLCASSNRDRGMYEQYFGPGTRLTVT.

This clonotype was observed many times. This chain links TRBV7-2 with TRBJ2-3; D perhaps matches TRBD1 (5 bases). CDR1 and CDR2 (germline): SGHTA, FQGNSA. The V end was cut by 4 bases, the J end by 0 bases, with 11 bases between. This CDR3 spans 15 amino acids. This CDR3 is CASSSDRSSTDTQYF. DNA for the CDR3: TGTGCCAGCAGCTCCGACAGATCTAGCACAGATACGCAGTATTTT.

This chain connects TRBV18 to TRBJ1-6; D might be TRBD1 (5 bases). CDR1 is KGHSH and CDR2 is LQKENI in the germline V gene. This CDR3 has 14 residues. V lost 5 bases to trimming and J lost 8 bases, with 13 bases between them. CDR3 residues: CASSADRWYSPLHF. The CDR3 DNA follows: TGTGCCAGCTCAGCTGACAGATGGTATTCACCCCTCCACTTT.

This clonotype appeared many times. The chain couples TRBV7-2 to TRBJ2-5; TRBD2 matches at 12 bases. Trimming cost V 3 bases and J 7 bases; bases outside gene matches: 9. The CDR3 has 16 residues. Per germline, CDR1 SGHTA and CDR2 FQGNSA. The CDR3 loop is CASSFSSGGAAGTQYF. The CDR3, as DNA: TGTGCCAGCAGCTTCTCTAGCGGGGGGGCGGCTGGGACCCAGTACTTC.

V and J are TRBV5-6 and TRBJ2-7, with TRBD1 as a possible D gene (6 bases). Germline V gene sequence: CDR1 SGHDT, CDR2 YYEEEE. This CDR3 is built from 15 residues. Trimming removed 0 bases at V and 4 bases at J, with 14 bases between. This CDR3 is CASSLAGTMSYEQYF. The DNA for the CDR3 is TGTGCCAGCAGCTTGGCCGGGACAATGTCTTACGAGCAGTACTTC.

The table lists this clonotype with many counts. DNA of the CDR3: TGTGCCAGCAGTCCGGGACAGGGGCGCAATGAGCAGTTCTTC. Protein: CASSPGQGRNEQFF. The chain combines TRBV12-3 or TRBV12-4 with TRBJ2-1, with 10 nucleotides matching TRBD1. Trimming removed 5 bases from V and 6 bases from J; junction bases left unmatched: 4. This CDR3 is built from 14 residues.

This clonotype was seen ten or more times. An end of the junction differs from the germline gene, which may be a read error. This chain links TRBV7-2 with TRBJ1-5; 7 nucleotides agree with TRBD1. The germline gives CDR1 SGHTA, CDR2 FQGNSA. This CDR3 is built from 17 residues. The CDR3 loop reads CASRLGGALGGNQPQHF. The CDR3 DNA reads as TGTGCCAGCAGGTTAGGGGGCGCGTTAGGGGGCAATCAGCCCCAGCATTTT.

This clonotype showed up many times. This chain uses TRBV7-2 with TRBJ2-5, with 11 bases aligning to TRBD2. The CDR3 totals 17 residues. V was clipped by 3 bases and J by 5 bases; unmatched bases: 11. Germline values: CDR1 SGHTA, CDR2 FQGNSA. The CDR3 coding sequence is TGTGCCAGCAGCTTCGCGGCTAGCGGGGGGTACGGGGAGACCCAGTACTTC. Protein: CASSFAASGGYGETQYF.

About this clonotype itself: A read error may explain this, as a much larger clone is one base away. The chain is built from TRBV7-2 and TRBJ2-3; TRBD2 is a possible D gene (7 bases). Per the germline V gene, CDR1 is SGHTA and CDR2 is FQGNSA. The length of the CDR3 is 15 residues. The V and J ends lost 5 bases and 2 bases respectively, with 14 bases between them. For the CDR3, the DNA is TGTACCAGCAGCCGAATGGGGGGGCCCACAGATACGCAGTATTTT. Translation: CTSSRMGGPTDTQYF.

This clonotype was observed at least ten times. The rearrangement joins TRBV12-3 or TRBV12-4 to TRBJ1-5; D is perhaps TRBD1 (6 bases). V was trimmed by 5 bases and J by 1 base, leaving 9 bases between them. This CDR3 region has 14 residues. The CDR3 here is CASSLTGSNQPQHF. CDR3 DNA sequence: TGTGCCAGCAGTCTAACAGGGAGCAATCAGCCCCAGCATTTT.

The gene calls are TRBV27 and TRBJ2-7; D is possibly TRBD2 (5 bases). Trimming cost V 6 bases and J 3 bases, with 9 bases left between them. Germline loops: CDR1 MNHEY, CDR2 SMNVEV (reference sequence). CDR3 length: 12 residues. Here the CDR3 DNA reads TGTGCCAGCAGCACCGGGAACTACGAGCAGTACTTC. Its translation: CASSTGNYEQYF.

This clonotype was detected many times. This chain connects TRBV7-2 to TRBJ2-3; 8 nucleotides line up with TRBD2. This CDR3 has 14 residues. J lost 6 bases, V lost 6 bases, and 8 bases had no gene match. CDR1 is SGHTA and CDR2 is FQGNSA in the germline V gene. The CDR3 reads CASRSAGGGDTQYF. Written as DNA, the CDR3 is TGTGCCAGCAGATCGGCGGGAGGTGGGGATACGCAGTATTTT.

This clonotype was detected only once. V usage is TRBV5-1 and J usage is TRBJ2-3; 7 bases fit TRBD1. Germline V gives CDR1 SGHRS, CDR2 YFSETQ. J gave up 7 bases and V 4 bases, and 6 bases lay outside the gene matches. CDR3 size: 13 residues. The CDR3 DNA follows: TGCGCCAGCAGCACTAGGGGGCGAAATACGCAGTATTTT. Protein: CASSTRGRNTQYF.

This clonotype occurred a few times. This CDR3 reads CASTLQQKDTQYF. CDR3 nucleotide sequence: TGTGCCAGCACCCTCCAACAGAAGGATACGCAGTATTTT. This chain links TRBV6-2 or TRBV6-3 with TRBJ2-3; D gene unclear. The V end lost 7 bases, the J end lost 6 bases, and 14 bases lay between the germline ends. Germline CDR1 is MNHEY and CDR2 is SVGEGT. The CDR3 runs 13 residues.

The chain is built from TRBV2 and TRBJ2-1, with D perhaps TRBD2 (5 bases). V lost 10 bases, J lost 0 bases, and 13 bases lay in between. CDR3 length: 14 residues. Germline CDR1 is SNHLY and CDR2 is FYNNEI. The CDR3 sequence is CAIQRLSSYNEQFF. CDR3 coding DNA: TGTGCCATCCAGCGGCTTAGCTCCTACAATGAGCAGTTCTTC.